This TCR beta chain comes out of a study of blood T cell repertoires in COVID-19. This clone was recorded only once. Produced via immunoSEQ multiplex PCR; TCRdb's table is partial and in-frame only. The sample lists fewer than 350,000 clones, around four fifths seen once, with around 3.9% in the top ten. This CDR3 contains 13 residues. The germline CDR1 and CDR2 sequences are MGHRA and YSYEKL. The V end was cut by 2 bases, the J end by 9 bases, with 11 bases between. The sample taken for sequencing was peripheral blood. The V call is TRBV4-1, the J call TRBJ1-5; D not certain. This TCR came from a woman aged 45-65 years with active or convalescent COVID-19. The CDR3 bases are TGCGCCAGCAGCCAATTCTTGGGAGGGCCCCAGCATTTT. It encodes CASSQFLGGPQHF.